Here is one T cell receptor beta chain with its context. As yet, its antigen is unknown. Deletions cut 5 bases from V and 6 bases from J, with 10 bases between. The CDR3 sequence is 12 residues long. CDR1 SNHLY and CDR2 FYNNEI come from the germline V gene. This sample was taken from a study of vaccination effects on CD4 cells after COVID-19. Researchers isolated CD4+ T cells once 9 to 11 days of culture had elapsed. The authors replaced half the medium with IL-2 medium on days 3 and 7. Profiled with immunoSEQ multiplex PCR; TCRdb holds only in-frame clones, not every one. This sample has tens of thousands of clones, with 60% to 75% found just once.

The sequence derives from a human donor who received a COVID-19 vaccine. The sequencing here drew on CD4+ T cells from PBMCs cultured without peptide, taken before COVID-19 vaccination. The V and J genes are TRBV2 and TRBJ1-2; D possibly corresponds to TRBD1 (5 bases). CDR3 loop: CASSPQGDGYTF. The CDR3 bases are TGTGCCAGCAGTCCTCAAGGGGATGGCTACACCTTC. Complete variable domain (other parts from reference TRBV2 and TRBJ1-2): EPEVTQTPSHQVTQMGQEVILRCVPISNHLYFYWYRQILGQKVEFLVSFYNNEISEKSEIFDDQFSVERPDGSNFTLKIRSTKLEDSAMYFCASSPQGDGYTFGSGTRLTVV.